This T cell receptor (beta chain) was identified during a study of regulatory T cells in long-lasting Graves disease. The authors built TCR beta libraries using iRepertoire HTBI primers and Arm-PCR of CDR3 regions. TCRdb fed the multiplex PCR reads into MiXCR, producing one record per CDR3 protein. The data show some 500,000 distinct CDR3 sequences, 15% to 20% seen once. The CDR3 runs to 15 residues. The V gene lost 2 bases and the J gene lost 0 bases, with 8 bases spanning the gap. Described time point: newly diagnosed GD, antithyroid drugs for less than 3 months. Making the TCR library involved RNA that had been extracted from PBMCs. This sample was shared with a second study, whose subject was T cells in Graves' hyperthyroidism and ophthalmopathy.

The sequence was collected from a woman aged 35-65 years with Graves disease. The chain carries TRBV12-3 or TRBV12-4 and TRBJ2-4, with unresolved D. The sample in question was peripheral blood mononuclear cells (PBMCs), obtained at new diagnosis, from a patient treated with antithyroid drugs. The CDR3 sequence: CASSLSDLAKNIQYF. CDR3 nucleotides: TGTGCCAGCAGTTTATCTGATCTAGCCAAAAACATTCAGTACTTC.